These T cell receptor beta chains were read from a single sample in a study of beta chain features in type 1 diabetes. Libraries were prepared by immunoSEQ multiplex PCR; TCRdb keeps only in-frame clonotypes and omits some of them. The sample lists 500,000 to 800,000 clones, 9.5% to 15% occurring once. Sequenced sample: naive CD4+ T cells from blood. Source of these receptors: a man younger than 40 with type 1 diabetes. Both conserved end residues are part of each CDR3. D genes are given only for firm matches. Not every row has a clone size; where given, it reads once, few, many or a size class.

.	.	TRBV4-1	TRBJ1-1	TGCGCCAGCAGGCTACAGGGGAACACTGAAGCTTTCTTT	CASRLQGNTEAFF
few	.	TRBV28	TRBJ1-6	TGTGCCAGCAGTTCACAAGGGACCGTATCACCCCTCCACTTT	CASSSQGTVSPLHF
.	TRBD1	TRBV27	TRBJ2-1	TGTGCCAGCAGTCGGACAGGGACCATCTACAATGAGCAGTTCTTC	CASSRTGTIYNEQFF
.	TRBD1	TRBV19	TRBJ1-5	TGTGCCAGTAGAAGGGTTCTCGACAGGGGGCGAGCCCAGCAGCCCCAGCATTTT	CASRRVLDRGRAQQPQHF
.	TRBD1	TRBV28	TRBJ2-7	TGTGCCACCAGACGACAGGGGGGATACGAGCAGTACTTC	CATRRQGGYEQYF
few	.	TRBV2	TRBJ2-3	TGTGCCAGCAGTGTGGAAGAAACAGATACGCAGTATTTT	CASSVEETDTQYF
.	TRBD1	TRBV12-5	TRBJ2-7	TGTGCTAGTGGTTCTACAACTACAGGGGACCTCTCCTACGAGCAGTACTTC	CASGSTTTGDLSYEQYF
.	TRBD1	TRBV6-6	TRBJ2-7	TGTGCCAGCAGTACCACCACAGGGGGCAGAGCCTACGAGCAGTACTTC	CASSTTTGGRAYEQYF
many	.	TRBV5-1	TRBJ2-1	TGCGCCAGCAGCTTGGACAATGAGCAGTTCTTC	CASSLDNEQFF
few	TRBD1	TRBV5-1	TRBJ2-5	TGCGCCAGCAGCTTGATAGGGGGCCCTGACCGAGAGACCCAGTACTTC	CASSLIGGPDRETQYF
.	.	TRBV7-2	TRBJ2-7	TGTGCCAGCAGCTTAGCGGGGGAGTACGAGCAGTACTTC	CASSLAGEYEQYF
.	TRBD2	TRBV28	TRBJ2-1	TGTGCCAGCAGCCTAGCGGTGGATGAGCAGTTCTTC	CASSLAVDEQFF
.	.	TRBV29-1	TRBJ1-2	TGCAGCGTTGAAGGGTCACTAACGAACTATGGCTACACCTTC	CSVEGSLTNYGYTF
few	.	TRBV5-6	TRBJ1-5	TGTGCCAGCAGCTGGTTCGTTGGAGAGAATCAGCCCCAGCATTTT	CASSWFVGENQPQHF
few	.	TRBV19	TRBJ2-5	TGTGCCAGTAGTGACGTGGGGTGGACCCAGTACTTC	CASSDVGWTQYF
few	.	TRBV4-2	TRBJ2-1	TGTGCCAGCAGCCCTGGCCCCCTATTGGGTCCAAGGGACAATGAGCAGTTCTTC	CASSPGPLLGPRDNEQFF
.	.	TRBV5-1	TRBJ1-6	TGCGCCAGCAGCTCCCCAGGACAGAGTTCTTCACCCCTCCACTTT	CASSSPGQSSSPLHF
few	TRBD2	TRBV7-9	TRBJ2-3	TGTGCCAGCAGCCCCCCACCAGCGGGGGGTAGTAGGTCAGATACGCAGTATTTT	CASSPPPAGGSRSDTQYF
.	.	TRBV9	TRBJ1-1	TGTGCCAGCAGCGCCGGGACACTGAACACTGAAGCTTTCTTT	CASSAGTLNTEAFF
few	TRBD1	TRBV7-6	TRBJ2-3	TGTGCCAGCAGCCCCCCGGGACAGGGGGCCACAGATACGCAGTATTTT	CASSPPGQGATDTQYF
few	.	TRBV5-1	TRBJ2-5	TGCGCCAGCAGCTTTTGGGCAGGCCTGGGGGTAGAGACCCAGTACTTC	CASSFWAGLGVETQYF
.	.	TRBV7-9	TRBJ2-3	TGTGCCAGCAGCTTTTTAGGCAGCCTTGTCGATACGCAGTATTTT	CASSFLGSLVDTQYF
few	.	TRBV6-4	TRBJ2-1	TGTGCCAGCAGTGACTTGGGGAATGAGCAGTTCTTC	CASSDLGNEQFF
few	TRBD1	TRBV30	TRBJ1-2	TGTGCCTGGCAACAGGGGTGGGCCTATGGCTACACCTTC	CAWQQGWAYGYTF
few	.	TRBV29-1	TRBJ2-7	TGCAGCGTTGAAGGGGGGGAATGGTCCTACGAGCAGTACTTC	CSVEGGEWSYEQYF
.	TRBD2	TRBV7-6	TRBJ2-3	TGTGCCAGCAGCCCCCCGGAAGGACTAGGCACAGATACGCAGTATTTT	CASSPPEGLGTDTQYF
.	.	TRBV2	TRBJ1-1	TGTGCCAGCACCCTGGAGTCTGGGAACACTGAAGCTTTCTTT	CASTLESGNTEAFF
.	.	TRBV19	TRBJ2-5	TGTGCCAGTAGTACGAGCCAGGGACCGGAGGGGTCAGAGACCCAGTACTTC	CASSTSQGPEGSETQYF
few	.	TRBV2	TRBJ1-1	TGTGCCAGCAGAACTACGGAAAACACTGAAGCTTTCTTT	CASRTTENTEAFF
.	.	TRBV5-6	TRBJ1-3	TGTGCCAGCAGCTTGCCGGACTCGGGAAACACCATATATTTT	CASSLPDSGNTIYF
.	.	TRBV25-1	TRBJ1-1	TGTGCCAGCAGTGAGTACAGGCCCTCCGAAGCTTTCTTT	CASSEYRPSEAFF
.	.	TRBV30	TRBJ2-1	TGTGCCTGGAGTGGTGCCAATGAGCAGTTCTTC	CAWSGANEQFF
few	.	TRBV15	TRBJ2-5	TGTGCCACCAGCAGATCGCAAGGGCCCTGGGGGACCCAGTACTTC	CATSRSQGPWGTQYF
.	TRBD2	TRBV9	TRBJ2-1	TGTGCCAGCAGCGTAGAAGGGAGCGGGGCCCGAGGTGAGCAGTTCTTC	CASSVEGSGARGEQFF
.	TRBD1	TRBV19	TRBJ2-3	TGTGCCAGTAGTCCCGGGACAGGGCGAAATACGCAGTATTTT	CASSPGTGRNTQYF
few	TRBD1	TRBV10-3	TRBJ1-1	TGTGCCATCGGGTTTCCGGGACAGGGATCTGAAGCTTTCTTT	CAIGFPGQGSEAFF
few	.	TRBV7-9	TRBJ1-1	TGTGCCAGCAGCTCCTCACTGAACACTGAAGCTTTCTTT	CASSSSLNTEAFF
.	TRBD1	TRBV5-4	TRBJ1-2	TGTGCCAGCAGCTTGGCAGGGGGCTACTATGGCTACACCTTC	CASSLAGGYYGYTF
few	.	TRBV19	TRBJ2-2	TGTGCCAGTAGTACCCCCTTGAGGGGTCCCGGGGAGCTGTTTTTT	CASSTPLRGPGELFF
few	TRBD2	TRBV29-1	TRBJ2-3	TGCAGCGTCAAACGCGGGGGAATTTCAGATACGCAGTATTTT	CSVKRGGISDTQYF
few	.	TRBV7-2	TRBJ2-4	TGTGCCAGCAGCTTAAACTTCGTTGAAAACATTCAGTACTTC	CASSLNFVENIQYF
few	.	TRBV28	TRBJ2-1	TGTGCCAGCAGTACTCCGGTTGAGCAGTTCTTC	CASSTPVEQFF
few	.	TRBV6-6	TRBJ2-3	TGTGCCAGCAGTTCCAGCACAGATACGCAGTATTTT	CASSSSTDTQYF
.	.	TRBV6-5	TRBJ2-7	TGTGCCAGCAGCCTCTTGAGAGGGAACGAGCAGTACTTC	CASSLLRGNEQYF
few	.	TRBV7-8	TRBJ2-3	TGTGCCAGCAGCTTAGGTGGAAACACAGATACGCAGTATTTT	CASSLGGNTDTQYF
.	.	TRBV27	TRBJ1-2	TGTGCCAGCAGTTTATCAGGGGCGGGAGGCTACACCTTC	CASSLSGAGGYTF
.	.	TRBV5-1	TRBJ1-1	TGCGCCAGCAGCCCCGGGACAAAGGGGACTGAAGCTTTCTTT	CASSPGTKGTEAFF
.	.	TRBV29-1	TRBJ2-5	TGCAGCGTTGAAACAGGGACAACCCAGTACTTC	CSVETGTTQYF
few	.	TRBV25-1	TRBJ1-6	TGTGCCAGCAGGGCCGGGACGGCAACTTCACCCCTCCACTTT	CASRAGTATSPLHF
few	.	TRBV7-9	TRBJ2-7	TGTGCCAGCAGCTTATTCGAAGGCGGCTACGAGCAGTACTTC	CASSLFEGGYEQYF
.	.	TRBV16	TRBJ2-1	TGTGCCAGCAGCCAATCCGACAATGAGCAGTTCTTC	CASSQSDNEQFF
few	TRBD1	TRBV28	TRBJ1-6	TGTGCCAGCAGCCTAGGACAGGGAGGATCCTATAATTCACCCCTCCACTTT	CASSLGQGGSYNSPLHF
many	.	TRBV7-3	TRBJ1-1	TGTGCCAGCAGCTTAGGGACGAACACTGAAGCTTTCTTT	CASSLGTNTEAFF
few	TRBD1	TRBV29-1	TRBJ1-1	TGCAGCGTTGAGTGGAGGGGGCGGTGGGACACTGAAGCTTTCTTT	CSVEWRGRWDTEAFF
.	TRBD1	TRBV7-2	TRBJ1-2	TGTGCCAGCAGCCCTGGGGACAGGGAAGGCTATGGCTACACCTTC	CASSPGDREGYGYTF
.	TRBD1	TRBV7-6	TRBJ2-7	TGTGCCAGCAGTTCCTTGGGACAGGGGGCCTACGAGCAGTACTTC	CASSSLGQGAYEQYF
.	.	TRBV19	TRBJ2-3	TGTGCCAGTAGTATAGCGGCAGGAGGGTCGGGCGATACGCAGTATTTT	CASSIAAGGSGDTQYF
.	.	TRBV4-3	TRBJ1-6	TGCGCCAGCAGCCAAGAGATGGAGAATTCACCCCTCCACTTT	CASSQEMENSPLHF
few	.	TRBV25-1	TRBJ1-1	TGTGCCAGCAGTCCTACCGACAGGAACACTGAAGCTTTCTTT	CASSPTDRNTEAFF